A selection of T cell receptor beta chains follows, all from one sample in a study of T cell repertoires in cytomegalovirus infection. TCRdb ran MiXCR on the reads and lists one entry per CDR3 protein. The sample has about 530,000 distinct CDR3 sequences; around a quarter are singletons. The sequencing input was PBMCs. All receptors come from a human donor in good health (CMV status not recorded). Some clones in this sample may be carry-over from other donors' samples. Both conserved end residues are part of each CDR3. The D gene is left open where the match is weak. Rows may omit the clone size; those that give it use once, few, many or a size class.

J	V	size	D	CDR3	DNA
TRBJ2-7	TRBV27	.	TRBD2	CASSFGRGISYEQYF	TGTGCCAGCAGTTTTGGGAGGGGCATCTCCTACGAGCAGTACTTC
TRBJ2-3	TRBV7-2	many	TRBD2	CASSLLAGGQTSQYF	TGTGCCAGCAGCTTGCTAGCGGGAGGGCAGACCTCGCAGTATTTT
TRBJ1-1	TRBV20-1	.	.	CSAMVRVNTEAFF	TGCAGTGCAATGGTGCGGGTAAACACTGAAGCTTTCTTT
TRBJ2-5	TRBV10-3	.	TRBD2	CAISASGQETQYF	TGTGCCATCAGTGCTAGCGGGCAAGAGACCCAGTACTTC
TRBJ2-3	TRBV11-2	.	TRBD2	CASSLLATSGRDTQYF	TGTGCCAGCAGCTTACTAGCGACTAGCGGGAGAGATACGCAGTATTTT
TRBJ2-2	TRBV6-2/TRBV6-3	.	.	CASSPTRGRTGELFF	TGTGCCAGCAGCCCCACCCGGGGGCGCACCGGGGAGCTGTTTTTT
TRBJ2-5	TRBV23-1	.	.	CASSPPPGLVAQQETQYF	TGCGCCAGCAGTCCTCCCCCCGGATTGGTAGCGCAACAAGAGACCCAGTACTTC
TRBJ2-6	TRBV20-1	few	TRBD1	CSATMTGAGANVLTF	TGCAGTGCTACTATGACAGGGGCTGGGGCCAACGTCCTGACTTTC
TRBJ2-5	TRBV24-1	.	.	CATSLRGRETQYF	TGTGCCACCAGCCTGAGGGGTCGGGAGACCCAGTACTTC
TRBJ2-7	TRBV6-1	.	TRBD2	CASSESSGRPHYEQYF	TGTGCCAGCAGTGAAAGTAGCGGGAGACCCCACTACGAGCAGTACTTC
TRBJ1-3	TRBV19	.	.	CASSIVGDSGNTIYF	TGTGCCAGTAGTATAGTGGGGGACTCTGGAAACACCATATATTTT
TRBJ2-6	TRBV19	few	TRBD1	CASSIDRSGTASSGANVLTF	TGTGCCAGTAGTATCGACCGCTCCGGGACAGCGAGCTCTGGGGCCAACGTCCTGACTTTC
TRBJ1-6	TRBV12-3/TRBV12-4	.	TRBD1	CASSFIPAGGIHF	TGTGCCAGCAGTTTCATCCCCGCAGGGGGAATCCACTTT
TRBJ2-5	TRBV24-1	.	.	CATSDFQRQETQYF	TGTGCCACCAGTGATTTCCAGAGGCAAGAGACCCAGTACTTC
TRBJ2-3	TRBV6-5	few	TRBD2	CASSPQGLAGGDTDTQYF	TGTGCCAGCAGTCCCCAGGGACTAGCGGGGGGGGACACAGATACGCAGTATTTT
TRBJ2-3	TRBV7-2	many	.	CASSLNVRDTQYF	TGTGCCAGCAGCCTAAACGTTAGGGATACGCAGTATTTT
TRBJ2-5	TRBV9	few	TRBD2	CASSGSGLAEYGWRETQYF	TGTGCCAGCAGCGGATCGGGACTAGCGGAATACGGATGGCGGGAGACCCAGTACTTC
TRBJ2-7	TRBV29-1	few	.	CSVRDGYEQYF	TGCAGCGTCCGGGACGGCTACGAGCAGTACTTC
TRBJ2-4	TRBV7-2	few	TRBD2	CASSFESWASGRNPKNIQYF	TGTGCCAGCAGCTTCGAAAGTTGGGCTAGCGGGAGAAACCCCAAAAACATTCAGTACTTC
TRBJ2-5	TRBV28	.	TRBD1	CASRGTGNVVETQYF	TGTGCCAGCAGGGGGACAGGGAACGTTGTTGAGACCCAGTACTTC
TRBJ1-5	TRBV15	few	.	CATSRATFNQPQHF	TGTGCCACCAGCAGAGCCACGTTTAATCAGCCCCAGCATTTT
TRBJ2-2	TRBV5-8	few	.	CASSLAVRNTGELFF	TGTGCCAGCAGCTTGGCCGTAAGAAACACCGGGGAGCTGTTTTTT
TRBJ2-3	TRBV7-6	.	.	CASSLGGSNTQYF	TGTGCCAGCAGCTTAGGTGGCTCTAATACGCAGTATTTT
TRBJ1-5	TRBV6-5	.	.	CASSYQRGGQPQHF	TGTGCCAGCAGTTACCAGCGGGGAGGTCAGCCCCAGCATTTT
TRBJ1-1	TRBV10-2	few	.	CASLSGMNTEAFF	TGCGCCAGCCTATCAGGGATGAACACTGAAGCTTTCTTT
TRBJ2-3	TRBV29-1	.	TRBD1	CSGAGTVLTDTQYF	TGCAGCGGGGCCGGGACAGTGCTCACAGATACGCAGTATTTT
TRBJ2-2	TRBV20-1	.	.	CSAIRSNTGELFF	TGCAGTGCTATTAGGTCGAACACCGGGGAGCTGTTTTTT
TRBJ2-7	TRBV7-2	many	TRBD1	CASSLVWTGNDEQYF	TGTGCCAGCAGCTTAGTCTGGACAGGGAACGACGAGCAGTACTTC
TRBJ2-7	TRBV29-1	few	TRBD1	CSVELQGDSYEQYF	TGCAGCGTTGAGTTACAGGGGGACTCCTACGAGCAGTACTTC
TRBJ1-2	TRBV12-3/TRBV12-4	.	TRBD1	CASKLGQADYGYTF	TGTGCCAGCAAGCTGGGACAGGCGGACTATGGCTACACCTTC
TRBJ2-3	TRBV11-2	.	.	CASSAGTHSDTQYF	TGTGCCAGCAGCGCCGGGACTCATTCAGATACGCAGTATTTT
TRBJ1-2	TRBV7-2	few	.	CASSGTPYGYTF	TGTGCCAGCTCCGGGACACCTTATGGCTACACCTTC
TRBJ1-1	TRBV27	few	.	CASSSAASPEAFF	TGTGCCAGCAGTTCGGCAGCGAGCCCTGAAGCTTTCTTT
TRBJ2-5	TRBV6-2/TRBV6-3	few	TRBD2	CASTLAGAHETQYF	TGTGCCAGCACCCTAGCGGGAGCGCACGAGACCCAGTACTTC
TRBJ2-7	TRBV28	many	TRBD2	CASSPATSSYYEQYF	TGTGCCAGCAGTCCCGCGACTAGCAGTTATTACGAGCAGTACTTC
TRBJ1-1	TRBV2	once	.	CASSERGGENTEAFF	TGTGCCAGCAGTGAAAGAGGGGGTGAGAACACTGAAGCTTTCTTT
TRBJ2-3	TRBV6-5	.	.	CASSYSTAETLPSYF	TGTGCCAGCAGTTACTCGACGGCAGAAACTTTGCCCTCGTATTTT
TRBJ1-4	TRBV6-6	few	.	CASSGTGYEKLFF	TGTGCCAGCAGCGGAACAGGGTATGAAAAACTGTTTTTT
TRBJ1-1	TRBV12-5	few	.	CASGLGATPAAFF	TGTGCTAGTGGTTTGGGGGCGACTCCAGCGGCTTTCTTT
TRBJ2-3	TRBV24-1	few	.	CATAHTDTQYF	TGTGCCACCGCTCACACAGATACGCAGTATTTT
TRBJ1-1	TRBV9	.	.	CASSAPGLTNTEAFF	TGTGCCAGCAGCGCGCCAGGGCTCACGAACACTGAAGCTTTCTTT
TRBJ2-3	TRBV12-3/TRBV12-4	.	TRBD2	CASSLAGRRTDTQYF	TGTGCCAGCAGTTTAGCCGGGAGGCGCACAGATACGCAGTATTTT
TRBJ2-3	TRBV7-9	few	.	CASSSSSDTQYF	TGTGCCAGCAGCTCGTCATCAGATACGCAGTATTTT
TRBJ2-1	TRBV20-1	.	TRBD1	CSAFAGTGGIEQFF	TGCAGTGCTTTCGCCGGGACAGGGGGCATTGAGCAGTTCTTC
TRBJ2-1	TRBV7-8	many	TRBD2	CASSYAGVHYNEQFF	TGTGCCAGCAGCTATGCGGGAGTACATTACAATGAGCAGTTCTTC
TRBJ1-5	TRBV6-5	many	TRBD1	CASSTGGGGPHQPQHF	TGTGCCAGCAGTACAGGGGGTGGAGGTCCCCATCAGCCCCAGCATTTT
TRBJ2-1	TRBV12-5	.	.	CASGPSTWFRHNEQFF	TGTGCTAGTGGCCCTTCCACGTGGTTTCGGCACAATGAGCAGTTCTTC
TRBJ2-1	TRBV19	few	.	CASSIAGTYNEQFF	TGTGCCAGTAGTATAGCGGGGACCTACAATGAGCAGTTCTTC
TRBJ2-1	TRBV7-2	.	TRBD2	CASSVGGSSVEQQFF	TGTGCCAGCAGTGTTGGCGGGAGTTCGGTCGAACAGCAGTTCTTC
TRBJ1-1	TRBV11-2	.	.	CASSFPGGRTEAFF	TGTGCCAGCAGCTTCCCGGGGGGGCGAACTGAAGCTTTCTTT
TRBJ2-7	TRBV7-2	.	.	CASSLSDSYEQYF	TGTGCCAGCAGCTTAAGCGATTCCTACGAGCAGTACTTC
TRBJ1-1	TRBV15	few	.	CATSPIMNTEAFF	TGTGCCACCAGCCCTATCATGAACACTGAAGCTTTCTTT
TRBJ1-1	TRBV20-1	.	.	CSASEKVRTWNTEAFF	TGCAGTGCTAGTGAAAAAGTCCGGACTTGGAACACTGAAGCTTTCTTT
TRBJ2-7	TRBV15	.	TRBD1	CATSRAGGAGEQYF	TGTGCCACCAGCAGAGCAGGGGGTGCCGGCGAGCAGTACTTC
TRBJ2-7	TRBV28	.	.	CASSFAFGQRDSYKQYF	TGTGCCAGCAGTTTTGCCTTTGGACAGAGGGATTCCTACAAGCAGTACTTC